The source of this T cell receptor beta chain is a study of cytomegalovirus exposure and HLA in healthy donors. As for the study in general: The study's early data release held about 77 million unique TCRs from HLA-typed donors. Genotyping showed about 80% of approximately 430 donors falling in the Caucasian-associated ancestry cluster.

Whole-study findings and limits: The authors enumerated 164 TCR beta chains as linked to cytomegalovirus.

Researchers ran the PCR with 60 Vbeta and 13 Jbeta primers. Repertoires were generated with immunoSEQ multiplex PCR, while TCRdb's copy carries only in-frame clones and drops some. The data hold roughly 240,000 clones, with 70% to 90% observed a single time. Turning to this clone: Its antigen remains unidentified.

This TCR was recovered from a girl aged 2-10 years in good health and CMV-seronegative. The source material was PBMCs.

The CDR3 region has the DNA TGCGCCAGCAGTGATCAGTATGAAAAACTGTTTTTT. It specifies CASSDQYEKLFF. The chain joins TRBV10-2 to TRBJ1-4; D uncertain. Germline lookup yields CDR1 WSHSY and CDR2 SAAADI. V lost 3 bases to trimming and J lost 6 bases, with 5 bases between them. The CDR3 runs 12 residues.